This T cell receptor beta chain is drawn from a study of shared clonotypes between healthy human individuals. Study in general: Two women and a few men aged 18 to 49 served as donors. Study-wide results and limits: A generally larger estimated richness was seen in naive subsets than in memory subsets.

CDR1 and CDR2 from the germline V gene are SGHDT and YYEEEE. The CDR3 sequence is 16 residues long. J lost 3 bases, V lost 3 bases, and 8 bases had no gene match. Note on this clone: Its antigen is still unknown.

Once extracted for a subset, genomic DNA was divided evenly among several immunoSEQ plates. TCRdb keeps only in-frame clones here, not all; method: immunoSEQ multiplex PCR. Of over a million clones listed, under 99% were seen once; the top ten hold about 0.45%. The chain links TRBV5-6 to TRBJ1-1; the match to TRBD1 covers 10 bases. The receptor was derived from a man in his thirties or forties in good health. The specimen sequenced was naive CD4+ T cells sorted from blood. The subset is: CD45RA+ positively selected. CDR3 DNA: TGTGCCAGCAGCTCGGGACAGGGGCCTCGTTACACTGAAGCTTTCTTT. This codes for CASSSGQGPRYTEAFF.